One sample yielded the 26 T cell receptor beta chains listed below, sequenced in a study of cytomegalovirus exposure and HLA in healthy donors. 13 Jbeta primers and 60 Vbeta primers were used for the PCR. Repertoires were generated with immunoSEQ multiplex PCR, while TCRdb's copy carries only in-frame clones and drops some. Among 110,000 or so clones, roughly 82% were seen once, and the ten largest hold around 1.5%. Input material: PBMCs. The receptor source for this set is a young woman in good health and CMV-seronegative.

Worth noting for this clone: No conserved phenylalanine or tryptophan ends this CDR3, so it is likely a read error. The chain recombines TRBV6-1 with TRBJ1-1; unclear D gene. Germline V gene sequence: CDR1 MNHNS, CDR2 SASEGT. This CDR3 contains 15 residues. Trimming stripped 4 bases from V and 4 bases from J, with 16 bases between. The CDR3 loop is CASSAKLRRGTEAFL. In DNA form, the CDR3 reads TGTGCCAGCAGTGCCAAACTGAGGCGCGGCACTGAAGCTTTCCTT.

The chain is built from TRBV19 and TRBJ1-2; D gene unclear. V gave up 5 bases and J gave up 7 bases, with 17 bases separating them. This CDR3 contains 14 residues. CDR1 is LNHDA, CDR2 SQIVND, per germline (reference sequence). In nucleotides, the CDR3 is TGTGCCAGTAGTTCGTCGACTGTCCTTGGTGGCTACACCTTC. Protein sequence: CASSSSTVLGGYTF.

This clone appeared once. Different DNA sequences within this sample yield the same CDR3. The chain uses TRBV11-3 and TRBJ1-1; tentative D call: TRBD1 (5 bases). Trimming pared 3 bases from V and 0 bases from J, leaving 5 bases between. Per the germline V gene, CDR1 is SGHNT and CDR2 is YENEEA. The CDR3 is made up of 13 amino acids. CDR3 in DNA: TGTGCCAGCAGCTTGACAGTGAACACTGAAGCTTTCTTT. Its translation is CASSLTVNTEAFF.

The rearrangement links TRBV4-2 to TRBJ1-1, with D hard to call. The germline V gene encodes CDR1 LGHNA and CDR2 YNFKEQ. V was trimmed by 0 bases and J by 0 bases, leaving 14 bases between them. This CDR3 is built from 17 residues. The CDR3 loop is CASSQDAERQVNTEAFF. In DNA form, the CDR3 reads TGTGCCAGCAGCCAAGATGCAGAAAGGCAGGTGAACACTGAAGCTTTCTTT.

The chain has TRBV10-1 and TRBJ2-1; TRBD1 matches at 8 bases. This CDR3 is built from 14 residues. V lost 5 bases, J lost 1 base, and 1 base stayed unmatched. Germline values: CDR1 WNHNN, CDR2 SYGVQD (reference sequence). The CDR3 protein is CASSYRGSYNEQFF. The CDR3 DNA is TGCGCCAGCAGTTACAGGGGGTCCTACAATGAGCAGTTCTTC.

The chain joins TRBV27 to TRBJ2-7, with TRBD1 matching over 7 bases. The trim removed 8 bases at V and 7 bases at J, leaving 20 bases unmatched. CDR3 length equals 16 residues. Germline CDR1 reads MNHEY; CDR2 reads SMNVEV (reference sequence). The CDR3 nucleotides are TGTGCCAGCGGACTGCTCGGACAGGCTAGGTCTAGGGAGCAGTACTTC. This sequence encodes CASGLLGQARSREQYF.

This chain links TRBV5-1 with TRBJ1-1; D is ambiguous. Germline values: CDR1 SGHRS, CDR2 YFSETQ. V was pared by 5 bases and J by 1 base, with 15 bases between. CDR3 length: 15 amino acids. CDR3 in DNA: TGCGCCAGCAGTGTCTTTTTGCAGGAGAACACTGAAGCTTTCTTT. It codes for CASSVFLQENTEAFF.

About this clone: The identical CDR3 is also encoded by other nucleotide sequences in the sample. V gene TRBV18 combines with J gene TRBJ1-5, with 7 nucleotides matching TRBD1. CDR1 and CDR2 from the germline V gene are KGHSH and LQKENI. J was trimmed by 5 bases and V by 3 bases; bases with no gene match: 4. The length of the CDR3 is 14 residues. The CDR3 sequence: CASSPRTGDQPQHF. The CDR3 nucleotides are TGTGCCAGCTCACCCAGGACAGGAGATCAGCCCCAGCATTTT.

J is TRBJ1-5 and V is TRBV2; D gene uncertain. This CDR3 has 13 amino acids. CDR1 is SNHLY, CDR2 FYNNEI, per germline. V gave up 0 bases and J gave up 7 bases, with 7 bases separating them. The CDR3 here is CASSEAPRQPQHF. The CDR3 DNA reads TGTGCCAGCAGTGAAGCGCCTAGGCAGCCCCAGCATTTT.

As DNA, the CDR3 is TGTGCCAGCAGCTTAGCGGGAAACACCGGGGAGCTGTTTTTT. It encodes CASSLAGNTGELFF. This chain connects TRBV25-1 to TRBJ2-2; 8 positions agree with TRBD2. CDR3 length: 14 amino acids. J was trimmed by 2 bases and V by 6 bases; bases with no gene match: 2. CDR1 is MGHDK, CDR2 SYGVNS, per germline.

The chain couples TRBV14 to TRBJ1-2, with no clear D. Trimming took 0 bases from V and 4 from J, leaving 12 bases between them. The germline V gene encodes CDR1 SGHDN and CDR2 FVKESK. This CDR3 is 15 amino acids long. CDR3 coding DNA: TGTGCCAGCAGCCAAGATCTTGGGCAGCTCTATGGCTACACCTTC. This sequence encodes CASSQDLGQLYGYTF.

The table lists this clone with a few counts. This rearrangement joins TRBV2 to TRBJ1-2; D may be TRBD1 (5 bases). The CDR3 length is 13 residues. Germline loops: CDR1 SNHLY, CDR2 FYNNEI. V was cut by 7 bases and J by 4 bases, with 13 bases left in between. The CDR3 spells CASNGGERYGYTF. The CDR3 nucleotides read TGTGCCAGCAACGGGGGGGAGCGCTATGGCTACACCTTC.

The rearrangement uses TRBV7-9 and TRBJ1-2; D ambiguous. Per germline, CDR1 SEHNR and CDR2 FQNEAQ (reference sequence). V shed 1 base and J shed 4 bases, with 13 bases lying between them. CDR3 length: 15 amino acids. The CDR3 DNA follows: TGTGCCAGCAGCTTAGGAGAGGGCAAGATCTATGGCTACACCTTC. Amino acid sequence: CASSLGEGKIYGYTF.

The CDR3 loop is CASSPSTGADSPLHF. The CDR3 DNA reads TGTGCCAGCTCACCTTCCACAGGGGCAGACTCACCCCTCCACTTT. This chain uses TRBV18 with TRBJ1-6; TRBD1 aligns across 7 bases. This CDR3 spans 15 amino acids. V gave up 3 bases and J gave up 10 bases; unmatched junction bases: 9. The V gene's germline CDR1 is KGHSH and CDR2 LQKENI.

The chain is built from TRBV18 and TRBJ2-2; D is unresolved. The CDR3 is 14 amino acids. The V end lost 4 bases, the J end lost 4 bases, and 10 bases lay between the germline ends. The V gene's germline CDR1 is KGHSH and CDR2 LQKENI. DNA of the CDR3: TGTGCCAGCTCACAGTTGCAGATCACCGGGGAGCTGTTTTTT. It yields the protein CASSQLQITGELFF. The full variable domain, in which reference TRBV18 and TRBJ2-2 provide the parts outside the CDR3, is NAGVMQNPRHLVRRRGQEARLRCSPMKGHSHVYWYRQLPEEGLKFMVYLQKENIIDESGMPKERFSAEFPKEGPSILRIQQVVRGDSAAYFCASSQLQITGELFFGEGSRLTVL.

The chain combines TRBV7-9 with TRBJ1-2; 8 bases match TRBD1. The germline V gene encodes CDR1 SEHNR and CDR2 FQNEAQ (reference sequence). The trim removed 3 bases at V and 1 base at J, leaving 4 bases unmatched. This CDR3 is 15 amino acids long. The CDR3 here is CASSFGQGNNYGYTF. CDR3 in DNA: TGTGCCAGCAGCTTCGGACAGGGAAATAACTATGGCTACACCTTC. The full variable domain, with the rest looked up from reference TRBV7-9 and TRBJ1-2, is DTGVSQNPRHKITKRGQNVTFRCDPISEHNRLYWYRQTLGQGPEFLTYFQNEAQLEKSRLLSDRFSAERPKGSFSTLEIQRTEQGDSAMYLCASSFGQGNNYGYTFGSGTRLTVV.

A remark on this clone: The germline gene is not matched at one end of the junction; a read error may be the cause. This sequence joins TRBV4-3 and TRBJ2-4; the D gene is possibly TRBD1 (6 bases). The CDR3 consists of 16 residues. Germline V CDR1 and CDR2: LGHNA, YSLEER. The DNA for the CDR3 is TGCGCCAGCAGCCAAGTAACAGGGTTATCCAAAAACAGTCAGTACTTC. Amino acid sequence: CASSQVTGLSKNSQYF.

This chain links TRBV13 with TRBJ2-5; possibly TRBD1 for D (6 bases). There are 13 residues in the CDR3. Germline-derived CDR1 and CDR2 are PRHDT and FYEKMQ (reference sequence). With 8 bases removed from V and 5 bases from J, the gap between germline ends came to 15 bases. CDR3 loop: CASSQGGRETQYF. CDR3 nucleotide sequence: TGTGCCAGCTCACAGGGTGGTAGGGAGACCCAGTACTTC.

V usage is TRBV2 and J usage is TRBJ1-2; D unresolved. The V end was cut by 3 bases, the J end by 4 bases, with 9 bases between. CDR3 length: 13 amino acids. CDR1 and CDR2 from the germline V gene are SNHLY and FYNNEI. CDR3 amino acids: CASSDRGTYGYTF. The DNA for the CDR3 is TGTGCCAGCAGTGATAGAGGCACCTATGGCTACACCTTC.

The rearrangement joins TRBV11-3 to TRBJ1-1; 7 nucleotides line up with TRBD1. The CDR3 runs 15 residues. Germline CDR1 SGHNT, CDR2 YENEEA. Trimming removed 4 bases from V and 1 base from J; junction bases left unmatched: 6. For the CDR3, the DNA is TGTGCCAGCAGCTCCAGACAGGGTACGAACACTGAAGCTTTCTTT. It yields the protein CASSSRQGTNTEAFF.

The rearrangement links TRBV9 to TRBJ2-7, with D unclear. V lost 0 bases to trimming and J lost 0 bases, with 10 bases between them. Germline V lookup: CDR1 SGDLS, CDR2 YYNGEE. This CDR3 region has 15 residues. CDR3 nucleotide sequence: TGTGCCAGCAGCGTAGGTCCACTAAGCTCCTACGAGCAGTACTTC. It yields the protein CASSVGPLSSYEQYF.

The V call is TRBV7-2, the J call TRBJ1-6; D perhaps matches TRBD1 (5 bases). V was clipped by 3 bases and J by 11 bases, with 8 bases between them. The CDR3 length is 12 residues. Germline V gene data show CDR1 as SGHTA and CDR2 as FQGNSA. Written as DNA, the CDR3 is TGTGCCAGCAGCTTGGGGCGTACACCCCTCCACTTT. Its translation is CASSLGRTPLHF.

The V call is TRBV7-3, the J call TRBJ1-1; 8 bases agree with TRBD1. There are 15 residues in the CDR3. Germline lookup yields CDR1 SGHTA and CDR2 FQGTGA. V was clipped by 4 bases and J by 1 base; unmatched bases: 5. DNA for the CDR3: TGTGCCAGCAGCTCCCATGGACAGGGGAACACTGAAGCTTTCTTT. Translation: CASSSHGQGNTEAFF.

The gene calls are TRBV5-4 and TRBJ2-5, with D perhaps matching TRBD1 (6 bases). This CDR3 has 16 residues. V lost 2 bases to trimming and J lost 1 base, with 15 bases between them. The germline V gene encodes CDR1 SGHNT and CDR2 YYREEE (reference sequence). The CDR3 sequence is CASSFQLTGPQETQYF. In nucleotides, the CDR3 is TGTGCCAGCAGCTTCCAGCTAACAGGGCCCCAAGAGACCCAGTACTTC.

The J gene is TRBJ1-2, the V gene TRBV9; weak D call: TRBD1 (5 bases). This CDR3 contains 14 residues. Germline CDR1 is SGDLS and CDR2 is YYNGEE. With 3 bases removed from V and 4 bases from J, the gap between germline ends came to 13 bases. CDR3 in DNA: TGTGCCAGCAGCGGGGGCGGCGTCTCCTATGGCTACACCTTC. Translation: CASSGGGVSYGYTF.

The V call is TRBV7-9, the J call TRBJ1-1, with D perhaps matching TRBD1 (5 bases). Germline loops: CDR1 SEHNR, CDR2 FQNEAQ (reference sequence). The ends were cut back, 1 base at V and 2 bases at J, with 11 bases in the middle. CDR3 size: 15 residues. The chain's CDR3 is CASSLVAGVNTEAFF. CDR3 sequence (DNA): TGTGCCAGCAGCTTAGTAGCGGGGGTTAACACTGAAGCTTTCTTT. The variable domain in full, with the rest retrieved from reference TRBV7-9 and TRBJ1-1, is DTGVSQNPRHKITKRGQNVTFRCDPISEHNRLYWYRQTLGQGPEFLTYFQNEAQLEKSRLLSDRFSAERPKGSFSTLEIQRTEQGDSAMYLCASSLVAGVNTEAFFGQGTRLTVV.